The following is a T cell receptor beta chain sequence with its context. The CDR3 loop spans 13 amino acids. The germline gives CDR1 KGHDR, CDR2 SFDVKD. V lost 5 bases to trimming and J lost 6 bases, with 12 bases between them. This entry is derived from a study of blood T cell repertoires in COVID-19. Study information: T cells, B-cell-depleted T cells, or PBMCs provided the cDNA or gDNA that served as material.

Enrollment of patients from Seattle took place during active infection, with longitudinal follow-up. Clones were read by immunoSEQ multiplex PCR, and TCRdb kept only the in-frame ones, dropping some. Of some 360,000 clones in the sample, more than 75% were seen once. V usage is TRBV24-1 and J usage is TRBJ1-2; D gene uncertain. Sequencing was carried out using peripheral blood. The sequence was obtained from a woman between 55 and 75 years old with COVID-19, enrolled during active disease. CDR3 DNA sequence: TGTGCCACCAGTGCCCGGAGCTTAGATGGCTACACCTTC. It yields the protein CATSARSLDGYTF.